The 17 T cell receptor beta chains below come from one sample, sequenced in a study of blood T cell repertoires in COVID-19. The table came from immunoSEQ multiplex PCR; TCRdb's copy has only in-frame clones and leaves some out. The table records fewer than 250,000 clones, roughly four fifths of them present only once. The sequenced sample consisted of peripheral blood. Source of these receptors: a woman aged 70-85 years with acute or convalescent COVID-19.

The rearrangement links TRBV10-3 to TRBJ1-2, with 8 bases lining up with TRBD1. The CDR3 runs 14 residues. The germline V gene encodes CDR1 ENHRY and CDR2 SYGVKD. The V gene end was trimmed by 3 bases and the J gene end by 4 bases; junction bases not matched to a gene: 4. DNA of the CDR3: TGTGCCATCAGTGACGGACAGGGCTTCTATGGCTACACCTTC. This gives the protein CAISDGQGFYGYTF.

This clone was seen more than once but under ten times. This chain links TRBV6-2 or TRBV6-3 with TRBJ2-3; TRBD2 might be the D (5 bases). The V gene's germline CDR1 is MNHEY and CDR2 SVGEGT. The germline V and J ends were trimmed by 5 bases and 4 bases, with 10 bases remaining between them. CDR3 length equals 13 residues. This CDR3 is CASSQTTSDTQYF. The CDR3 coding sequence is TGTGCCAGCAGTCAGACTACCTCAGATACGCAGTATTTT.

V and J are TRBV5-1 and TRBJ1-1; a weak D match, TRBD1 (6 bases). CDR3 size: 15 residues. Per germline, CDR1 SGHRS and CDR2 YFSETQ. The V end lost 2 bases, the J end lost 5 bases, and 16 bases lay between the germline ends. The CDR3 reads CASSLALYRVTEAFF. In DNA form, the CDR3 reads TGCGCCAGCAGCTTAGCTCTTTACAGGGTAACTGAAGCTTTCTTT.

This chain links TRBV6-5 with TRBJ1-2, with a possible D match to TRBD1 (5 bases). The CDR3 has 14 residues. Per germline, CDR1 MNHEY and CDR2 SVGAGI. Trimming took 0 bases from V and 8 from J, leaving 13 bases between them. This CDR3 is CASSYSQGSGGYTF. CDR3 bases: TGTGCCAGCAGTTACTCGCAGGGTTCCGGAGGCTACACCTTC.

This clone was seen a single time. The rearrangement links TRBV28 to TRBJ1-2, with 11 bases identical to TRBD1. Germline V gene lookup returns CDR1 MDHEN and CDR2 SYDVKM. Losses at the gene ends were 2 bases for V and 7 bases for J; bases not matched to a gene: 9. This CDR3 contains 16 residues. The CDR3 bases are TGTGCCAGCAGTTTAGGGACAGGGGGGGCTCATTTTGGCTACACCTTC. Translation: CASSLGTGGAHFGYTF.

The genes are TRBV7-2 and TRBJ2-1; 9 bases are shared with TRBD1. Germline V gives CDR1 SGHTA, CDR2 FQGNSA. With V trimmed by 4 bases and J by 2 bases, 3 bases remained unmatched. This CDR3 is built from 15 residues. CDR3 DNA: TGTGCCAGCAGCTGGGACAGGGAGCCCTACAATGAGCAGTTCTTC. The encoded protein is CASSWDREPYNEQFF. Full variable domain (rest looked up from reference TRBV7-2 and TRBJ2-1): GAGVSQSPSNKVTEKGKDVELRCDPISGHTALYWYRQSLGQGLEFLIYFQGNSAPDKSGLPSDRFSAERTGGSVSTLTIQRTQQEDSAVYLCASSWDREPYNEQFFGPGTRLTVL.

The rearrangement links TRBV5-8 to TRBJ2-3; the match to TRBD2 covers 12 bases. V dropped 0 bases and J dropped 3; count of bases not matched to a gene: 2. The germline gives CDR1 SGHTS, CDR2 YDEGEE. The CDR3 has 16 amino acids. This CDR3 is CASSLGGTSGTDTQYF. Written as DNA, the CDR3 is TGTGCCAGCAGCTTGGGGGGGACTAGCGGGACAGATACGCAGTATTTT.

This clone was recorded once. V gene TRBV7-9 combines with J gene TRBJ1-1, with D possibly TRBD1 on 6 matching bases. The V end was cut by 0 bases, the J end by 7 bases, with 12 bases between. The germline V gene has CDR1 SEHNR and CDR2 FQNEAQ (reference sequence). This CDR3 contains 14 residues. In DNA form, the CDR3 reads TGTGCCAGCAGCTTAGCGCGGGGGGCTGATGAAGCTTTCTTT. It codes for CASSLARGADEAFF.

V and J are TRBV6-5 and TRBJ1-2; 8 bases align to TRBD1. This CDR3 spans 14 amino acids. The V segment lost 5 bases and the J segment 4 bases; nucleotides outside the gene matches: 6. Germline assignment: CDR1 MNHEY and CDR2 SVGAGI. The CDR3 sequence is CASSPNDRGYGYTF. The CDR3 region has the DNA TGTGCCAGCAGTCCGAACGACAGGGGCTATGGCTACACCTTC.

V is TRBV7-2 and J is TRBJ1-2; D gene ambiguous. Germline V gene data show CDR1 as SGHTA and CDR2 as FQGNSA. Trimming took 3 bases from V and 8 from J, leaving 13 bases between them. The CDR3 has 13 residues. As DNA, the CDR3 is TGTGCCAGCAGCTTCCCCGGGTCTTCGGGCTACACCTTC. Its translation: CASSFPGSSGYTF. Drawing the rest from reference TRBV7-2 and TRBJ1-2, the complete variable domain is GAGVSQSPSNKVTEKGKDVELRCDPISGHTALYWYRQSLGQGLEFLIYFQGNSAPDKSGLPSDRFSAERTGGSVSTLTIQRTQQEDSAVYLCASSFPGSSGYTFGSGTRLTVV.

The chain couples TRBV6-6 to TRBJ1-2, with TRBD1 identical over 7 bases. Per germline, CDR1 MNHNY and CDR2 SVGAGI (reference sequence). The CDR3 runs to 15 residues. The J segment lost 3 bases and the V segment lost 6 bases, leaving 10 bases of the junction unmatched. The chain's CDR3 is CASRDTGEGYYGYTF. The CDR3 bases are TGTGCCAGCAGAGATACAGGGGAAGGTTACTATGGCTACACCTTC.

V gene TRBV7-9 combines with J gene TRBJ1-6; D unresolved. The germline V gene encodes CDR1 SEHNR and CDR2 FQNEAQ (reference sequence). This CDR3 contains 15 residues. V was shortened by 0 bases and J by 7 bases, with 10 bases between the two germline ends. The CDR3 sequence is CASSLAGGKNSPLHF. DNA for the CDR3: TGTGCCAGCAGCTTAGCCGGAGGTAAAAATTCACCCCTCCACTTT.

The V call is TRBV9, the J call TRBJ1-3, with D unclear. The CDR3 runs to 14 residues. The germline V and J ends were trimmed by 3 bases and 0 bases, with 7 bases remaining between them. Germline CDR1 is SGDLS and CDR2 is YYNGEE. CDR3 in DNA: TGTGCCAGCAGCGCCTCGAGCTCTGGAAACACCATATATTTT. Its protein product is CASSASSSGNTIYF.

V and J are TRBV7-2 and TRBJ2-3; D not certain. V was shortened by 3 bases and J by 3 bases, with 7 bases between the two germline ends. This CDR3 comprises 13 residues. Germline-derived CDR1 and CDR2 are SGHTA and FQGNSA. In DNA form, the CDR3 reads TGTGCCAGCAGCTTCCGGGTGACAGATACGCAGTATTTT. Encoded protein: CASSFRVTDTQYF. Variable domain in full (rest from reference TRBV7-2 and TRBJ2-3): GAGVSQSPSNKVTEKGKDVELRCDPISGHTALYWYRQSLGQGLEFLIYFQGNSAPDKSGLPSDRFSAERTGGSVSTLTIQRTQQEDSAVYLCASSFRVTDTQYFGPGTRLTVL.

V is TRBV7-9 and J is TRBJ1-6, with D tentatively TRBD1 (6 bases). Trimming pared 2 bases from V and 8 bases from J, leaving 13 bases between. This CDR3 has 15 amino acids. Germline assignment: CDR1 SEHNR and CDR2 FQNEAQ (reference sequence). CDR3 sequence: CASSLRGKGDSPLHF. The CDR3 DNA is TGTGCCAGCAGCTTAAGGGGGAAAGGGGATTCACCCCTCCACTTT.

Note on this clone: Other DNA sequences within the sample encode an identical CDR3. The gene calls are TRBV5-1 and TRBJ2-3; a possible D gene is TRBD1 (5 bases). V lost 0 bases and J 2 bases, leaving 10 bases between the germline ends. From germline, CDR1 is SGHRS and CDR2 YFSETQ. This CDR3 is built from 15 residues. This CDR3 reads CASSLVAGSTDTQYF. The CDR3 region has the DNA TGCGCCAGCAGCTTGGTAGCAGGGTCCACAGATACGCAGTATTTT. Full variable domain (rest looked up from reference TRBV5-1 and TRBJ2-3): KAGVTQTPRYLIKTRGQQVTLSCSPISGHRSVSWYQQTPGQGLQFLFEYFSETQRNKGNFPGRFSGRQFSNSRSEMNVSTLELGDSALYLCASSLVAGSTDTQYFGPGTRLTVL.

This clone was seen at least ten times. V usage is TRBV4-2 and J usage is TRBJ1-5, with a weak D call TRBD1 (5 bases). Trimming took off 0 bases at V and 5 bases at J, with 8 bases between the two ends. From germline, CDR1 is LGHNA and CDR2 YNFKEQ. The CDR3 consists of 14 residues. CDR3 amino acids: CASSQDGADQPQHF. The CDR3 DNA reads as TGTGCCAGCAGCCAAGATGGGGCCGATCAGCCCCAGCATTTT.